This T cell receptor (beta chain) appears in the sequencing data of a study of CD8 T cells in Susac syndrome. This clonotype was counted only a few times. Random hexamers primed reverse transcription of roughly 0.5 to 1 ug RNA. TCRdb re-analysed the immunoSEQ multiplex PCR reads in MiXCR, keeping a single row per CDR3 protein. The sample has about 130,000 distinct CDR3 sequences, around 75% seen once. The sample taken for sequencing was CD8+ T cells from PBMCs. The TCR sequence derives from a human donor with multiple sclerosis.

CDR3 protein: CASVNGGSPYEQYF. The CDR3, as DNA: TGTGCCAGCGTTAACGGGGGCAGTCCCTACGAGCAGTACTTC. This chain connects TRBV6-1 to TRBJ2-7; D may be TRBD1 or TRBD2 (6 bases each). Germline assignment: CDR1 MNHNS and CDR2 SASEGT. The CDR3 sequence is 14 residues long. Trimming pared 8 bases from V and 2 bases from J, leaving 16 bases between.